The 30 T cell receptor beta chains in this list originate from one sample, sequenced in a study of shared clonotypes between healthy human individuals. Using immunoSEQ multiplex PCR, the repertoire was profiled, and TCRdb retains in-frame clones only, with some absent. The sample includes 1,100,000 or so clones, more than 75% of them seen just once. Sequencing was done on a sample of memory CD4+ T cells from PBMCs. Subset noted: CD45RA-negative fraction. The receptors here all came from a man between 18 and 29 years old in good health. Some clones in this sample may be carry-over from other donors' samples.

This clone showed up many times. The gene calls are TRBV28 and TRBJ2-7, with a weak D call TRBD2 (5 bases). Between the trimmed V and J ends, which lost 6 bases and 7 bases, there was a span of 19 bases. Germline CDR1 reads MDHEN; CDR2 reads SYDVKM. The CDR3 contains 14 residues. The CDR3 is CASREVYKASEQYF. CDR3 in DNA: TGTGCCAGCAGGGAGGTTTACAAAGCTAGTGAGCAGTACTTC.

As concerns this clone: Other nucleotide sequences in the sample specify the same CDR3. The rearrangement links TRBV5-1 to TRBJ2-2; maybe TRBD1 (7 bases). The CDR3 contains 16 residues. Deletions cut 0 bases from V and 4 bases from J, with 13 bases between. The V gene's germline CDR1 is SGHRS and CDR2 YFSETQ. The CDR3 DNA follows: TGCGCCAGCAGCTTGGAGGGGGCGCGGGGCACCGGGGAGCTGTTTTTT. Amino acid sequence: CASSLEGARGTGELFF.

As regards this clone: Additional DNA sequences in this sample encode the identical CDR3. The chain has TRBV5-1 and TRBJ2-5, with D possibly being TRBD2 (6 bases). This CDR3 is built from 14 residues. In germline, CDR1 is SGHRS, CDR2 YFSETQ. Trimming took off 0 bases at V and 4 bases at J, with 10 bases between the two ends. Written as DNA, the CDR3 is TGCGCCAGCAGCTTGGGTCTGGGGGGAGAGACCCAGTACTTC. It translates to CASSLGLGGETQYF.

The V gene is TRBV19, the J gene TRBJ1-2; 7 bases are a match to TRBD1. CDR1 LNHDA and CDR2 SQIVND come from the germline V gene (reference sequence). V lost 3 bases to trimming and J lost 8 bases; unmatched junction nucleotides: 6. The CDR3 is made up of 13 amino acids. In DNA form, the CDR3 reads TGTGCCAGTAGTATGGGACAGCCGCGCGGCTACACCTTC. Amino acids: CASSMGQPRGYTF.

This clone has just a few counts. The V call is TRBV11-3, the J call TRBJ2-2; D gene ambiguous. The germline V gene encodes CDR1 SGHNT and CDR2 YENEEA. V lost 2 bases to trimming and J lost 6 bases, with 1 base between them. This CDR3 has 11 amino acids. In nucleotides, the CDR3 is TGTGCCAGCAGCTTATCCGGGGAGCTGTTTTTT. As protein: CASSLSGELFF. The entire variable domain, with the rest obtained from reference TRBV11-3 and TRBJ2-2, is as follows: EAGVVQSPRYKIIEKKQPVAFWCNPISGHNTLYWYLQNLGQGPELLIRYENEEAVDDSQLPKDRFSAERLKGVDSTLKIQPAELGDSAVYLCASSLSGELFFGEGSRLTVL.

The chain joins TRBV5-8 to TRBJ1-5, with a possible D match to TRBD1 (5 bases). The CDR3 covers 14 residues. Trimming took off 1 base at V and 9 bases at J, with 14 bases between the two ends. Looked up from germline, CDR1 is SGHTS and CDR2 is YDEGEE. The CDR3 here is CASSLLGEVGPQHF. Written as DNA, the CDR3 is TGTGCCAGCAGCTTGTTGGGGGAAGTGGGGCCCCAGCATTTT.

This rearrangement joins TRBV11-1 to TRBJ2-5, with 8 bases matching TRBD1. The germline CDR1 and CDR2 sequences are SGHAT and FQDESV (reference sequence). The J segment lost 0 bases and the V segment lost 1 base, leaving 13 bases of the junction unmatched. The CDR3 runs 19 residues. The CDR3 DNA sequence: TGTGCCAGCAGCTTAGAGTGGGCAGGGGGCTGGCTGAACCAAGAGACCCAGTACTTC. Amino acid sequence: CASSLEWAGGWLNQETQYF.

The chain couples TRBV7-2 to TRBJ1-1, with no clear D. The V end was cut by 5 bases, the J end by 3 bases, with 10 bases between. This CDR3 region has 13 residues. Germline loops: CDR1 SGHTA, CDR2 FQGNSA. DNA for the CDR3: TGTGCCAGCAGCCTCGGCCGCCACACTGAAGCTTTCTTT. Its translation: CASSLGRHTEAFF.

This chain joins TRBV11-1 and TRBJ2-7; 7 bases align to TRBD1. Unmatched junction bases numbered 10, after V lost 5 bases and J lost 3 bases. The CDR3 is made up of 15 amino acids. Per the germline V gene, CDR1 is SGHAT and CDR2 is FQDESV (reference sequence). The CDR3 reads CASSQKWTGLYEQYF. CDR3 nucleotide sequence: TGTGCCAGCAGCCAAAAGTGGACAGGACTCTACGAGCAGTACTTC.

V and J are TRBV5-6 and TRBJ2-1; D might be TRBD2 (5 bases). From germline, CDR1 is SGHDT and CDR2 YYEEEE. CDR3 length: 14 residues. The V end lost 4 bases, the J end lost 3 bases, and 11 bases lay between the germline ends. The DNA for the CDR3 is TGTGCCAGCAGCGGAATGGGGAGCTACAATGAGCAGTTCTTC. Translation: CASSGMGSYNEQFF.

The chain combines TRBV7-2 with TRBJ2-1; 10 positions match TRBD2. The CDR3 is 15 amino acids. From germline, CDR1 is SGHTA and CDR2 FQGNSA. With 4 bases clipped from V and 7 bases from J, the junction kept 7 bases outside the gene matches. CDR3 sequence (DNA): TGTGCCAGCAGCTCTAGCGGGAGAATGGGGAATGAGCAGTTCTTC. This codes for CASSSSGRMGNEQFF.

This clone was detected only once. The genes are TRBV9 and TRBJ1-2; D possibly corresponds to TRBD1 (5 bases). Germline CDR1 SGDLS, CDR2 YYNGEE. This CDR3 region has 17 residues. The V end was cut by 1 base, the J end by 6 bases, with 22 bases between. This chain's CDR3 is CASSVKPRVGALDGYTF. The CDR3 DNA is TGTGCCAGCAGCGTAAAGCCCAGGGTCGGGGCTCTGGATGGCTACACCTTC.

V is TRBV28 and J is TRBJ1-1; maybe TRBD1 (5 bases). Trimming stripped 7 bases from V and 10 bases from J, with 16 bases between. The CDR3 length is 12 residues. Germline V CDR1 and CDR2: MDHEN, SYDVKM. The CDR3 coding sequence is TGTGCCAGCACCACCGGGGGAGGTCGAGCTTTCTTT. Translating it yields CASTTGGGRAFF.

This clone came up a few times. The chain employs TRBV18 and TRBJ2-7; D is perhaps TRBD1 or TRBD2 (5 bases each). Germline V gives CDR1 KGHSH, CDR2 LQKENI. V was trimmed by 3 bases and J by 7 bases, leaving 16 bases between them. The CDR3 is 14 amino acids. In nucleotides, the CDR3 is TGTGCCAGCTCACCTCCTCGGGACGATCGGGAGCAGTACTTC. Translation: CASSPPRDDREQYF.

The chain joins TRBV4-1 to TRBJ2-3; no reliable D call. V was cut by 2 bases and J by 0 bases, with 6 bases left in between. CDR3 length equals 14 residues. Per germline, CDR1 MGHRA and CDR2 YSYEKL. The chain's CDR3 is CASSQPDSTDTQYF. The CDR3 nucleotides are TGCGCCAGCAGCCAACCGGATAGCACAGATACGCAGTATTTT.

The rearrangement uses TRBV4-1 and TRBJ2-1; TRBD2 agrees at 11 bases. Unmatched junction bases numbered 3, after V lost 0 bases and J lost 8 bases. CDR3 length: 15 residues. Germline loops: CDR1 MGHRA, CDR2 YSYEKL. The CDR3 loop is CASSQELAGVYEQFF. CDR3 in DNA: TGCGCCAGCAGCCAAGAACTAGCGGGAGTCTATGAGCAGTTCTTC.

The chain recombines TRBV6-6 with TRBJ1-4, with a weak D call TRBD1 (5 bases). In germline, CDR1 is MNHNY, CDR2 SVGAGI (reference sequence). This CDR3 comprises 16 residues. Deletions cut 6 bases from V and 3 bases from J, with 17 bases between. CDR3 protein: CASSPVGGRANEKLFF. In DNA form, the CDR3 reads TGTGCCAGCAGCCCCGTCGGGGGGAGGGCTAATGAAAAACTGTTTTTT.

The chain uses TRBV4-1 and TRBJ1-1, with a possible D match to TRBD1 (6 bases). CDR1 is MGHRA, CDR2 YSYEKL, per germline. The CDR3 spans 17 residues. The germline V and J ends were trimmed by 0 bases and 5 bases, with 19 bases remaining between them. CDR3 in DNA: TGCGCCAGCAGCCAAGACGGGCGTCAGGGGCCCTGGACTGAAGCTTTCTTT. It specifies CASSQDGRQGPWTEAFF.

This clone occurred a few times. The chain has TRBV9 and TRBJ1-2; 7 nucleotides agree with TRBD1. The CDR3 spans 14 residues. With 3 bases clipped from V and 5 bases from J, the junction kept 7 bases outside the gene matches. Germline CDR1 is SGDLS and CDR2 is YYNGEE. CDR3 sequence: CASSAGGGGYGYTF. Written as DNA, the CDR3 is TGTGCCAGCAGCGCCGGAGGGGGCGGATATGGCTACACCTTC.

DNA of the CDR3: TGTGCCAGCAGTTCGCTCGGGACACAAGACAGAGAGACCCAGTACTTC. Its translation: CASSSLGTQDRETQYF. This chain uses TRBV28 with TRBJ2-5; TRBD1 is a possible D gene (6 bases). The V end lost 4 bases, the J end lost 4 bases, and 19 bases lay between the germline ends. The germline CDR1 and CDR2 sequences are MDHEN and SYDVKM. CDR3 size: 16 residues.

The J gene is TRBJ2-6, the V gene TRBV27; 11 nucleotides line up with TRBD1. CDR1 is MNHEY and CDR2 is SMNVEV in the germline V gene (reference sequence). The CDR3 runs 14 residues. The V and J ends lost 6 bases and 11 bases, in that order; junction bases with no gene match: 6. The CDR3 DNA reads TGTGCCAGCAGCCATCCGGACAGGGGGCACGTCCTGACTTTC. It encodes CASSHPDRGHVLTF.

The chain employs TRBV5-1 and TRBJ2-2; tentatively, D is TRBD1 (5 bases). Per germline, CDR1 SGHRS and CDR2 YFSETQ. Trimming stripped 2 bases from V and 1 base from J, with 9 bases between. The CDR3 contains 15 residues. The CDR3 sequence is CASSFQGMNTGELFF. The CDR3 nucleotides are TGCGCCAGCAGCTTCCAGGGAATGAACACCGGGGAGCTGTTTTTT.

V and J are TRBV7-3 and TRBJ2-2, with 8 bases fitting TRBD2. The germline V gene has CDR1 SGHTA and CDR2 FQGTGA. CDR3 length equals 16 residues. Trimming cost V 0 bases and J 6 bases; bases outside gene matches: 6. CDR3 amino acids: CASSLTAGGVAGELFF. The CDR3 DNA sequence: TGTGCCAGCAGCTTAACAGCCGGGGGGGTCGCCGGGGAGCTGTTTTTT.

V is TRBV7-2 and J is TRBJ2-7; 12 bases fit TRBD1. Trimming took 5 bases from V and 7 from J; bases not matched to a gene: 9. The CDR3 length is 15 residues. CDR1 is SGHTA, CDR2 FQGNSA, per germline. DNA of the CDR3: TGTGCCAGCAGCCTCGGGACAGGGGGCGCGTGGGAGCAGTACTTC. Translating gives CASSLGTGGAWEQYF. Full variable domain (missing parts from reference TRBV7-2 and TRBJ2-7): GAGVSQSPSNKVTEKGKDVELRCDPISGHTALYWYRQSLGQGLEFLIYFQGNSAPDKSGLPSDRFSAERTGGSVSTLTIQRTQQEDSAVYLCASSLGTGGAWEQYFGPGTRLTVT.

The genes are TRBV28 and TRBJ1-1, with 7 bases fitting TRBD1. With 6 bases clipped from V and 4 bases from J, the junction kept 14 bases outside the gene matches. Germline assignment: CDR1 MDHEN and CDR2 SYDVKM. The CDR3 has 16 residues. CDR3 nucleotides: TGTGCCAGCAGCCGCGCCTCGACAGGGCGGACCACTGAAGCTTTCTTT. Its translation: CASSRASTGRTTEAFF.

This CDR3 reads CASSVSGGEKDTQYF. CDR3 coding DNA: TGTGCCAGCAGTGTTTCTGGCGGGGAAAAGGATACGCAGTATTTT. The V call is TRBV6-4, the J call TRBJ2-3; perhaps TRBD2 as D (6 bases). Trimming cost V 4 bases and J 6 bases, with 17 bases left between them. This CDR3 comprises 15 residues. CDR1 is MRHNA and CDR2 is SNTAGT in the germline V gene.

With respect to this clone: Different DNA sequences within this sample yield the same CDR3. The chain links TRBV18 to TRBJ1-1; tentative D call: TRBD1 (5 bases). Trimming took 3 bases from V and 3 from J, leaving 8 bases between them. CDR1 KGHSH and CDR2 LQKENI come from the germline V gene. The CDR3 contains 13 residues. CDR3 residues: CASSPRGDTEAFF. As DNA, the CDR3 is TGTGCCAGCTCACCCCGAGGGGACACTGAAGCTTTCTTT.

CDR3 sequence (DNA): TGTGCCAGCAGTGAAGACTGGTTATACGAGCAGTACTTC. Its protein product is CASSEDWLYEQYF. The genes are TRBV2 and TRBJ2-7; D is unresolved. The V end was cut by 1 base, the J end by 4 bases, with 8 bases between. The germline CDR1 and CDR2 sequences are SNHLY and FYNNEI. The CDR3 has 13 amino acids.

The chain carries TRBV5-1 and TRBJ2-7; D is ambiguous. Trimming stripped 2 bases from V and 4 bases from J, with 13 bases between. Per germline, CDR1 SGHRS and CDR2 YFSETQ. This CDR3 has 14 amino acids. DNA of the CDR3: TGCGCCAGCAGCTTTCATCCCCCGCGGTACGAGCAGTACTTC. This translates into CASSFHPPRYEQYF.

The chain joins TRBV9 to TRBJ2-1, with 7 bases matching TRBD2. This CDR3 region has 15 residues. CDR1 and CDR2 (germline): SGDLS, YYNGEE. V trimming: 2 bases; J trimming: 8 bases; junction bases outside the gene matches: 10. In DNA form, the CDR3 reads TGTGCCAGCAGCGTGGTCGGGACTATTCACCATGAGCAGTTCTTC. It codes for CASSVVGTIHHEQFF.